These T cell receptor beta chains were read from a single sample in a study of graft-versus-host responses after intestinal transplantation. The protocol was immunoSEQ multiplex PCR, while the TCRdb copy is restricted to in-frame clones and leaves out a portion. The sample records roughly 15,000 clones, about 30% being singletons. The sequencing here drew on alloreactive CD4+ T cells from a mixed lymphocyte reaction culture, taken before intestinal transplant. The source is a human patient who received an intestinal transplant. Each CDR3 is given with its conserved first and last residue. A D gene is named only where the DNA matches it firmly. A row's size may be missing; if present it is once, few, many or a size class.

D gene,clone size,J gene,V gene,CDR3 protein,CDR3 DNA
.,few,TRBJ2-7,TRBV6-9,CASRVGVGPTYEQYF,TGTGCCAGCAGAGTTGGGGTAGGCCCGACCTACGAGCAGTACTTC
.,.,TRBJ2-7,TRBV18,CASSPLAEQGEQYF,TGTGCCAGCTCACCACTAGCGGAGCAGGGCGAGCAGTACTTC
.,few,TRBJ2-5,TRBV20-1,CSASRPETQYF,TGCAGTGCTAGTCGTCCGGAGACCCAGTACTTC
TRBD1,few,TRBJ1-2,TRBV19,CASSDRVYGYTF,TGTGCCAGTAGTGACAGGGTCTATGGCTACACCTTC
.,.,TRBJ1-5,TRBV6-1,CASRGLYNQPQHF,TGTGCCAGCAGGGGGTTATACAATCAGCCCCAGCATTTT
.,few,TRBJ1-4,TRBV28,CASSLGVLEKLFF,TGTGCCAGCAGTTTAGGGGTTTTGGAAAAACTGTTTTTT
TRBD1,.,TRBJ1-2,TRBV6-1,CASSIADRGGYGYTF,TGTGCCAGCAGTATTGCCGACAGGGGGGGCTATGGCTACACCTTC
.,.,TRBJ1-2,TRBV30,CAWTANYGYTF,TGTGCCTGGACAGCTAACTATGGCTACACCTTC
.,.,TRBJ1-1,TRBV21-1,CASSRGGGAMNTEAFF,TGTGCCAGCAGCAGAGGAGGGGGGGCCATGAACACTGAAGCTTTCTTT
TRBD1,.,TRBJ2-1,TRBV5-1,CASSFRDRSLHEQFF,TGCGCCAGCAGCTTTCGGGACAGGAGCTTGCATGAGCAGTTCTTC
.,.,TRBJ1-3,TRBV4-2,CASSQDGGSGNTIYF,TGTGCCAGCAGCCAAGATGGGGGCTCTGGAAACACCATATATTTT
.,.,TRBJ2-1,TRBV21-1,CASSKAGTDNEQFF,TGTGCCAGCAGCAAAGCCGGGACAGACAATGAGCAGTTCTTC
TRBD2,.,TRBJ2-2,TRBV7-2,CASRPRSGRGAGRGGELFF,TGTGCCAGCAGACCGAGAAGCGGGAGAGGGGCCGGTCGAGGCGGGGAGCTGTTTTTT
TRBD2,few,TRBJ2-1,TRBV2,CASTTGGGRVYNEQFF,TGTGCCAGCACCACCGGCGGGGGGAGGGTCTACAATGAGCAGTTCTTC
.,.,TRBJ1-1,TRBV29-1,CSIYPLAPQEAFF,TGCAGCATCTACCCCTTGGCCCCCCAAGAAGCTTTCTTT
TRBD1,once,TRBJ2-7,TRBV7-4,CASSWDRTGGREQYF,TGTGCCAGCAGTTGGGATCGGACAGGGGGGCGCGAGCAGTACTTC
.,few,TRBJ2-1,TRBV11-3,CASSLPTIYNEQFF,TGTGCCAGCAGCTTACCGACTATATACAATGAGCAGTTCTTC
.,.,TRBJ2-6,TRBV27,CASRRVFTSGANVLTF,TGTGCCAGCAGACGGGTGTTCACCTCTGGGGCCAACGTCCTGACTTTC
TRBD1,medium-sized,TRBJ1-3,TRBV6-5,CASRPRGQAGNTIYF,TGTGCCAGCAGACCCCGTGGACAGGCTGGAAACACCATATATTTT
.,few,TRBJ1-1,TRBV6-6,CASSRTQGFTEAFF,TGTGCCAGCAGTCGAACCCAGGGGTTCACTGAAGCTTTCTTT
.,.,TRBJ1-6,TRBV19,CASSRTGSSYNSPLHF,TGTGCCAGTAGCCGGACCGGGAGCTCCTATAATTCACCCCTCCACTTT
.,.,TRBJ2-7,TRBV6-5,CASSANYQGSYEQYF,TGTGCCAGCAGTGCAAACTATCAGGGCAGCTACGAGCAGTACTTC
TRBD1,few,TRBJ2-2,TRBV29-1,CSVGGQGSAGELFF,TGCAGCGTTGGGGGACAGGGATCGGCCGGGGAGCTGTTTTTT
.,.,TRBJ1-1,TRBV7-2,CASSRQVNTEAFF,TGTGCCAGCAGCCGACAGGTGAACACTGAAGCTTTCTTT
.,few,TRBJ2-7,TRBV6-1,CASSERGREPYEQYF,TGTGCCAGCAGTGAACGGGGGAGAGAGCCATACGAGCAGTACTTC
TRBD2,few,TRBJ2-2,TRBV7-8,CASSSTSGHTGELFF,TGTGCCAGCAGCTCGACTAGCGGTCACACCGGGGAGCTGTTTTTT